This paragraph reports one TCR beta chain. The sample belongs to a study of cytomegalovirus exposure and HLA in healthy donors. Germline V lookup: CDR1 MDHEN, CDR2 SYDVKM. The CDR3 has 14 residues. Trimming stripped 3 bases from V and 4 bases from J, with 9 bases between. PCR amplification relied on 60 Vbeta primers (plus 13 Jbeta primers). Generated by immunoSEQ multiplex PCR, the TCRdb table keeps only in-frame clones and is missing some. In the table there are 100,000 to 150,000 clones, 75% to 90% of which are singletons. Sequenced sample: PBMCs. This clonotype was obtained from a woman aged 40 to 50 in good health and CMV-seropositive. The chain has TRBV28 and TRBJ2-2; tentative D call: TRBD2 (7 bases). CDR3 coding DNA: TGTGCCAGCAGTTTGGGGGGGCCCACCGGGGAGCTGTTTTTT. This gives the protein CASSLGGPTGELFF.